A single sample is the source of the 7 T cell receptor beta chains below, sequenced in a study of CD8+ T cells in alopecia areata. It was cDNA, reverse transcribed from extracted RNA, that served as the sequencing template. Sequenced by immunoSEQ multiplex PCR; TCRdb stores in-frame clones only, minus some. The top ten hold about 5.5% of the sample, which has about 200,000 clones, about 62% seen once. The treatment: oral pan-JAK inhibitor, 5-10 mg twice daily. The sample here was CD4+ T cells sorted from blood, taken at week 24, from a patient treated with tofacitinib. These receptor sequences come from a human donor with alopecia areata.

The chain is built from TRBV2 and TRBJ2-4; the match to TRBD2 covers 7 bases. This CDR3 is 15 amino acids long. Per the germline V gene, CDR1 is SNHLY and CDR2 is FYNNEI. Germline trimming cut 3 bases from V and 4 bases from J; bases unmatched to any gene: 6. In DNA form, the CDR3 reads TGTGCCAGCAGTGAGCTAGCGGAGAGGAAAAACATTCAGTACTTC. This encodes CASSELAERKNIQYF.

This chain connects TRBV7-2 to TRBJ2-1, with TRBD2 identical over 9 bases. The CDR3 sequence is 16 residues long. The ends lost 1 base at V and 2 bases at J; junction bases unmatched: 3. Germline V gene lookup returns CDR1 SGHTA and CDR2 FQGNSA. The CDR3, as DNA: TGTGCCAGCAGCTTAGTCGCTAGCGGGACCTACAATGAGCAGTTCTTC. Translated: CASSLVASGTYNEQFF.

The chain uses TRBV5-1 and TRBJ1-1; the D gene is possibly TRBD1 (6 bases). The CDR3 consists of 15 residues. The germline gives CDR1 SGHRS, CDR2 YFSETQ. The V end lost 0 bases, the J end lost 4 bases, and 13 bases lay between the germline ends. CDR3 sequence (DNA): TGCGCCAGCAGCTTGGCCGGAGGGGGTGTCACTGAAGCTTTCTTT. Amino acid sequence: CASSLAGGGVTEAFF.

The CDR3 DNA follows: TGTGCCAGCAGTTTAATAGGTCGTGAAAAACTGTTTTTT. Its translation is CASSLIGREKLFF. The chain carries TRBV28 and TRBJ1-4; D ambiguous. The V gene's germline CDR1 is MDHEN and CDR2 SYDVKM. The V end lost 2 bases, the J end lost 7 bases, and 8 bases lay between the germline ends. This CDR3 comprises 13 residues.

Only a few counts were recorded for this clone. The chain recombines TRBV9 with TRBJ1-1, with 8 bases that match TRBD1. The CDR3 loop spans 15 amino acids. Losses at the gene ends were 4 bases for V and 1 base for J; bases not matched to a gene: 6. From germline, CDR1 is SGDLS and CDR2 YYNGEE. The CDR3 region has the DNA TGTGCCAGCAGCCCCCGGACAGGGAAGAACACTGAAGCTTTCTTT. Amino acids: CASSPRTGKNTEAFF.

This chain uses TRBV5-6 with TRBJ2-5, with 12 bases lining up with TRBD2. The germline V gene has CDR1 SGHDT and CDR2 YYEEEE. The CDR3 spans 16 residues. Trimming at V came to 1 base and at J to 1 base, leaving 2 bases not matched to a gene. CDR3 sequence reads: CASSLLTSGGQETQYF. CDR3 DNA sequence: TGTGCCAGCAGCTTGTTGACTAGCGGGGGCCAAGAGACCCAGTACTTC.

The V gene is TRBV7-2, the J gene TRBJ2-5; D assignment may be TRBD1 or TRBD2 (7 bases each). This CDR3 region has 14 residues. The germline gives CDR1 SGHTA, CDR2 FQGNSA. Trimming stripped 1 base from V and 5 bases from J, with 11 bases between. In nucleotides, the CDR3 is TGTGCCAGCAGCTTAGACAGGGGAGGGGAGACCCAGTACTTC. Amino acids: CASSLDRGGETQYF.